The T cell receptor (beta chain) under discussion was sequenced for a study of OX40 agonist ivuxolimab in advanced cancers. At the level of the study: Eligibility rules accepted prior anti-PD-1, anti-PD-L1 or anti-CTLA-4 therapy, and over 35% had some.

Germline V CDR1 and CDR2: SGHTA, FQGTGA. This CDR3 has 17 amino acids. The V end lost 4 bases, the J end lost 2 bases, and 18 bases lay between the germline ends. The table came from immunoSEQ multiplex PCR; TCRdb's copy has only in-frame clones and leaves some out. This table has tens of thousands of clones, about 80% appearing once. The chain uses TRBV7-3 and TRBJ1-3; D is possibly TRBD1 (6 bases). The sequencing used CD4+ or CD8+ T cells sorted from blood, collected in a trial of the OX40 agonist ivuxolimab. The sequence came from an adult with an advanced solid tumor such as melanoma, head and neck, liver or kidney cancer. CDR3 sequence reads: CASSWPPDRPPGNTIYF. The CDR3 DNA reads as TGTGCCAGCAGCTGGCCACCAGACAGGCCCCCTGGAAACACCATATATTTT.